These 25 T cell receptor beta chains share one sample of origin, sequenced in a study of control samples from healthy donors and cancer patients. TCRdb's copy holds only in-frame clones and misses some; the assay was immunoSEQ multiplex PCR. Altogether approximately 100,000 clones are present, around nine tenths being singletons, with the ten largest covering about 3%. Sequencing was performed on blood. The receptors here all came from a human donor in good health. The donor label of this sample is uncertain.

J is TRBJ1-3 and V is TRBV4-2; D possibly corresponds to TRBD1 (5 bases). Germline V gene data show CDR1 as LGHNA and CDR2 as YNFKEQ. This CDR3 comprises 16 residues. V lost 0 bases and J lost 2, with 11 bases in between. The CDR3 loop is CASSQDWDGAGNTIYF. CDR3 nucleotide sequence: TGTGCCAGCAGCCAAGACTGGGACGGAGCTGGAAACACCATATATTTT.

This clone has just a few counts. CDR3 in DNA: TGTGCCAGCAGCTTGGGGGCGGGACCAAAGACTGAAGCTTTCTTT. It encodes CASSLGAGPKTEAFF. The chain joins TRBV5-4 to TRBJ1-1, with D perhaps matching TRBD1 (5 bases). The CDR3 is made up of 15 amino acids. Trimming left V 0 bases short and J 5 bases short, with 14 bases between. CDR1 SGHNT and CDR2 YYREEE come from the germline V gene (reference sequence).

J is TRBJ2-1 and V is TRBV5-4, with D maybe TRBD2 (5 bases). The CDR3 totals 12 residues. Germline V CDR1 and CDR2: SGHNT, YYREEE (reference sequence). Trimming removed 3 bases at V and 7 bases at J, with 8 bases between. The CDR3 is CASSYSGNEQFF. CDR3 nucleotide sequence: TGTGCCAGCAGCTACTCGGGAAATGAGCAGTTCTTC.

The rearrangement links TRBV12-3 or TRBV12-4 to TRBJ1-2; D is unresolved. This CDR3 has 13 residues. With 5 bases removed from V and 1 base from J, the gap between germline ends came to 8 bases. The CDR3 DNA reads as TGTGCCAGCAGTCCTCTATATAACTATGGCTACACCTTC. Protein: CASSPLYNYGYTF.

This chain uses TRBV6-5 with TRBJ1-2; no reliable D call. Germline V gene lookup returns CDR1 MNHEY and CDR2 SVGAGI. Trimming cost V 6 bases and J 7 bases, with 15 bases left between them. The CDR3 runs to 13 residues. The CDR3 loop reads CASRTGSYVGYTF. In DNA, the CDR3 is TGTGCCAGCAGGACGGGGTCCTATGTTGGCTACACCTTC.

V usage is TRBV6-6 and J usage is TRBJ1-1, with D maybe TRBD1 (6 bases). The length of the CDR3 is 14 residues. From germline, CDR1 is MNHNY and CDR2 SVGAGI (reference sequence). V lost 3 bases and J 0 bases, leaving 8 bases between the germline ends. The CDR3 nucleotides are TGTGCCAGCAGTTATGGGGACATGAACACTGAAGCTTTCTTT. Translating it yields CASSYGDMNTEAFF.

The chain has TRBV11-2 and TRBJ2-7, with D perhaps given as TRBD1 or TRBD2 (5 bases each). The CDR3 loop spans 12 amino acids. In germline, CDR1 is SGHAT, CDR2 FQNNGV. V lost 6 bases to trimming and J lost 0 bases, with 6 bases between them. The CDR3 protein is CASRGDSYEQYF. Here the CDR3 DNA reads TGTGCCAGCAGGGGGGACTCCTACGAGCAGTACTTC.

The rearrangement links TRBV28 to TRBJ1-5; 8 nucleotides agree with TRBD1. V trimming: 6 bases; J trimming: 3 bases; junction bases outside the gene matches: 4. Germline lookup yields CDR1 MDHEN and CDR2 SYDVKM. The CDR3 contains 14 residues. CDR3 bases: TGTGCCAGCAGGTCGGGACAGGTCAATCAGCCCCAGCATTTT. Translated: CASRSGQVNQPQHF.

The V call is TRBV25-1, the J call TRBJ1-4; D remains ambiguous. The CDR3 spans 14 residues. Trimming stripped 6 bases from V and 0 bases from J, with 8 bases between. Per the germline V gene, CDR1 is MGHDK and CDR2 is SYGVNS. This CDR3 reads CASRSTSTNEKLFF. DNA for the CDR3: TGTGCCAGCAGATCCACTTCAACTAATGAAAAACTGTTTTTT. The full variable domain, rest sourced from reference TRBV25-1 and TRBJ1-4, is EADIYQTPRYLVIGTGKKITLECSQTMGHDKMYWYQQDPGMELHLIHYSYGVNSTEKGDLSSESTVSRIRTEHFPLTLESARPSHTSQYLCASRSTSTNEKLFFGSGTQLSVL.

This chain uses TRBV14 with TRBJ2-7; TRBD1 agrees at 7 bases. This CDR3 region has 16 residues. The germline V gene has CDR1 SGHDN and CDR2 FVKESK. After removal of 2 bases from V and 3 bases from J, the junction contained 10 bases not matched to a gene. The CDR3 region has the DNA TGTGCCAGCAGCCAACCGACAGGGAATTTCTACTACGAGCAGTACGTC. Its protein is CASSQPTGNFYYEQYV.

The J gene is TRBJ1-2, the V gene TRBV6-5; TRBD1 might be the D (6 bases). V was pared by 2 bases and J by 7 bases, with 17 bases between. The CDR3 is 15 amino acids. Germline CDR1 and CDR2: MNHEY and SVGAGI. CDR3 residues: CASSYTVQGSAGYTF. The CDR3 region has the DNA TGTGCCAGCAGTTACACCGTTCAGGGGTCGGCTGGCTACACCTTC.

This chain uses TRBV5-1 with TRBJ2-7, with 10 bases identical to TRBD1. The length of the CDR3 is 14 residues. The V and J ends lost 4 bases and 5 bases, in that order; junction bases with no gene match: 6. Germline V gene sequence: CDR1 SGHRS, CDR2 YFSETQ. This CDR3 is CASSRRDRGDEQYF. CDR3 bases: TGCGCCAGCAGCCGACGGGACAGGGGCGACGAGCAGTACTTC.

This chain joins TRBV7-2 and TRBJ2-2, with TRBD1 matching over 8 bases. The J segment lost 4 bases and the V segment lost 8 bases, leaving 6 bases of the junction unmatched. The CDR3 has 14 residues. Germline CDR1 reads SGHTA; CDR2 reads FQGNSA. The CDR3 bases are TGTGCCAGCGGACCTGGGACAGGCACCGGGGAGCTGTTTTTT. This translates into CASGPGTGTGELFF.

This clone was seen a handful of times. The chain is built from TRBV6-6 and TRBJ2-3; 9 bases map to TRBD2. Losses at the gene ends were 5 bases for V and 1 base for J; bases not matched to a gene: 7. CDR3 size: 16 residues. Looked up from germline, CDR1 is MNHNY and CDR2 is SVGAGI (reference sequence). The CDR3 loop reads CASSRLRLAGTDTQYF. In nucleotides, the CDR3 is TGTGCCAGCAGTCGACTGCGACTAGCGGGCACAGATACGCAGTATTTT.

The table lists this clone with a few counts. The V call is TRBV6-5, the J call TRBJ2-7; possibly TRBD2 for D (6 bases). Trimming took off 6 bases at V and 2 bases at J, with 14 bases between the two ends. CDR1 and CDR2 from the germline V gene are MNHEY and SVGAGI. This CDR3 region has 14 residues. DNA of the CDR3: TGTGCCAGCAGACCCCCGGGACTTCCCTACGAGCAGTACGTC. This translates into CASRPPGLPYEQYV.

J is TRBJ2-5 and V is TRBV24-1, with TRBD1 matching over 12 bases. Germline V lookup: CDR1 KGHDR, CDR2 SFDVKD. Germline trimming cut 4 bases from V and 5 bases from J; bases unmatched to any gene: 13. This CDR3 contains 18 residues. DNA of the CDR3: TGTGCCACCAGTGACCCCGGGGTGGGACAGGGGGCTACGGAGACCCAGTACTTC. It codes for CATSDPGVGQGATETQYF.

The chain recombines TRBV24-1 with TRBJ2-2; the D gene is possibly TRBD1 (7 bases). This CDR3 comprises 17 residues. Trimming pared 0 bases from V and 5 bases from J, leaving 15 bases between. Germline CDR1 KGHDR, CDR2 SFDVKD. CDR3 region: CATSDLQGVEGTGELFF. CDR3 coding DNA: TGTGCCACCAGTGATTTGCAGGGGGTGGAGGGAACCGGGGAGCTGTTTTTT.

The CDR3 DNA reads as TGTGCCAGCAGCCCGGGACTAGCGGGGGGTAGCACAGATACGCAGTATTTT. As protein: CASSPGLAGGSTDTQYF. The gene calls are TRBV3-1 (or the pseudogene TRBV3-2) and TRBJ2-3; TRBD2 matches 15 bases. Germline-derived CDR1 and CDR2 are LGHDT and YNNKEL (reference sequence). The junction had 2 bases not matched to a gene; V was cut back by 4 bases and J by 0 bases. CDR3 length equals 17 residues.

The V call is TRBV6-6, the J call TRBJ2-2, with 11 bases lining up with TRBD1. Germline-derived CDR1 and CDR2 are MNHNY and SVGAGI (reference sequence). The CDR3 is 18 amino acids. V trimming: 8 bases; J trimming: 6 bases; junction bases outside the gene matches: 17. This CDR3 is CASGLRTGGGGLAGELFF. CDR3 nucleotide sequence: TGTGCCAGCGGTCTCAGGACAGGGGGCGGAGGGCTTGCCGGGGAGCTGTTTTTT.

The chain links TRBV5-7 to TRBJ1-5, with D uncertain. TRBV5-7 is filed as an ORF, its function uncertain. Trimming took off 0 bases at V and 3 bases at J, with 13 bases between the two ends. The CDR3 is made up of 16 amino acids. In nucleotides, the CDR3 is TGTGCCAGCAGCTTGGATAGGGAAAGAGTCAATCAGCCCCAGCATTTT. Translated: CASSLDRERVNQPQHF.

J is TRBJ2-7 and V is TRBV7-9, with D unresolved. Trimming removed 1 base from V and 3 bases from J, with 7 bases in between. The CDR3 totals 13 residues. From germline, CDR1 is SEHNR and CDR2 FQNEAQ (reference sequence). The CDR3 bases are TGTGCCAGCAGCTTAGATGTCAGCTACGAGCAGTACTTC. It codes for CASSLDVSYEQYF.

The J gene is TRBJ1-6, the V gene TRBV19; D may be TRBD1 (6 bases). V was pared by 5 bases and J by 3 bases, with 11 bases between. Germline V gene sequence: CDR1 LNHDA, CDR2 SQIVND (reference sequence). The CDR3 sequence is 15 residues long. CDR3 amino acids: CASSATGVYNSPLHF. In DNA, the CDR3 is TGTGCCAGTAGTGCGACAGGAGTCTATAATTCACCCCTCCACTTT. The full variable domain, with the rest looked up from reference TRBV19 and TRBJ1-6, is DGGITQSPKYLFRKEGQNVTLSCEQNLNHDAMYWYRQDPGQGLRLIYYSQIVNDFQKGDIAEGYSVSREKKESFPLTVTSAQKNPTAFYLCASSATGVYNSPLHFGNGTRLTVT.

This chain connects TRBV6-2 or TRBV6-3 to TRBJ2-2; D is uncertain. Germline V lookup: CDR1 MNHEY, CDR2 SVGEGT. The V and J ends lost 4 bases and 6 bases respectively, with 15 bases between them. This CDR3 is built from 15 residues. For the CDR3, the DNA is TGTGCCAGCAGTTTAGCCAGGCGGCCGGCCGGGGAGCTGTTTTTT. Its translation is CASSLARRPAGELFF.

The chain recombines TRBV10-3 with TRBJ2-2; D possibly corresponds to TRBD1 (5 bases). With 7 bases removed from V and 1 base from J, the gap between germline ends came to 13 bases. Germline values: CDR1 ENHRY, CDR2 SYGVKD. This CDR3 is built from 15 residues. CDR3 nucleotide sequence: TGTGCCATCACCCCTAGGGGCCAGAACACCGGGGAGCTGTTTTTT. Its protein is CAITPRGQNTGELFF.

The J gene is TRBJ1-3, the V gene TRBV27, with a tentative D call TRBD1 (5 bases). V was pared by 2 bases and J by 7 bases, with 9 bases between. CDR1 is MNHEY and CDR2 is SMNVEV in the germline V gene (reference sequence). The CDR3 consists of 13 residues. The CDR3 nucleotides are TGTGCCAGCAGTTTAAGGGGTGGGAACACCATATATTTT. Translating it yields CASSLRGGNTIYF.